The 32 T cell receptor beta chains below come from one sample, sequenced in a study of vaccination effects on CD4 cells after COVID-19. Sequenced by immunoSEQ multiplex PCR; TCRdb stores in-frame clones only, minus some. The sample has roughly 23,000 clones, 65% to 80% seen once. These receptors are not linked to any known antigen. Ahead of sequencing, the ViraFEST assay grew antigen-specific CD4+ T cells using viral peptide pools. After roughly 10 days in culture, the CD4+ T cells were isolated. Each vaccine recipient was nucleocapsid antibody negative and had no prior SARS-CoV-2 infection. The source material was CD4+ T cells from PBMCs cultured with HCoV-NL63 spike peptides, sampled before COVID-19 vaccination. The receptors stem from a human donor who received a COVID-19 vaccine.

The gene calls are TRBV7-7 and TRBJ2-5; no clear D gene. The V end was cut by 5 bases, the J end by 3 bases, with 7 bases between. CDR3 length: 12 residues. The germline CDR1 and CDR2 sequences are SSHAT and FNYEAQ (reference sequence). The CDR3 DNA is TGTGCCAGCAGCCAGAACAAAGAGACCCAGTACTTC. As protein: CASSQNKETQYF.

This chain uses TRBV6-5 with TRBJ1-4; the D is unclear. V was cut by 6 bases and J by 8 bases, with 7 bases left in between. Germline-derived CDR1 and CDR2 are MNHEY and SVGAGI. This CDR3 is built from 11 residues. DNA of the CDR3: TGTGCCAGCAGCCTGCCCGAAAAACTGTTTTTT. Translation: CASSLPEKLFF.

The chain links TRBV11-2 to TRBJ2-1, with TRBD1 matching 10 bases. The ends lost 3 bases at V and 3 bases at J; junction bases unmatched: 11. Germline V gene data show CDR1 as SGHAT and CDR2 as FQNNGV. The CDR3 runs to 18 residues. The CDR3 here is CASSFRGQGTLFYNEQFF. Here the CDR3 DNA reads TGTGCCAGCAGCTTTAGGGGACAGGGGACACTTTTCTACAATGAGCAGTTCTTC.

V is TRBV9 and J is TRBJ1-2; 9 positions match TRBD1. CDR3 length: 15 residues. The V gene end was trimmed by 5 bases and the J gene end by 4 bases; junction bases not matched to a gene: 9. Germline V gives CDR1 SGDLS, CDR2 YYNGEE. CDR3 DNA sequence: TGTGCCAGCAGGGTAACTACAGGGGGCAGCTATGGCTACACCTTC. It is translated as CASRVTTGGSYGYTF.

The gene calls are TRBV5-1 and TRBJ2-7; D unclear. The CDR3 is 11 amino acids. Trimming left V 3 bases short and J 2 bases short, with 3 bases between. Per germline, CDR1 SGHRS and CDR2 YFSETQ. The CDR3 protein is CASSSTYEQYF. The CDR3 nucleotides read TGCGCCAGCAGCTCTACCTACGAGCAGTACTTC.

V and J are TRBV6-6 and TRBJ1-5; D may be TRBD1 (5 bases). In germline, CDR1 is MNHNY, CDR2 SVGAGI (reference sequence). Trimming took off 1 base at V and 2 bases at J, with 9 bases between the two ends. This CDR3 is 15 amino acids long. For the CDR3, the DNA is TGTGCCAGCAGTTACTGGGAACAGGGCAATCAGCCCCAGCATTTT. Translation gives CASSYWEQGNQPQHF.

This sequence joins TRBV6-5 and TRBJ1-2; D remains unclear. Germline lookup yields CDR1 MNHEY and CDR2 SVGAGI. Trimming pared 6 bases from V and 6 bases from J, leaving 14 bases between. CDR3 length: 13 amino acids. This CDR3 is CASRIGVSDGYTF. The CDR3 bases are TGTGCCAGCAGGATCGGGGTATCGGATGGCTACACCTTC.

The chain joins TRBV27 to TRBJ2-5; 10 bases match TRBD1. V shed 3 bases, J shed 4 bases, and the junction held 2 bases outside the gene matches. CDR3 length: 14 residues. Germline assignment: CDR1 MNHEY and CDR2 SMNVEV (reference sequence). CDR3 sequence (DNA): TGTGCCAGCAGTTTCGGACAGGGGGGAGAGACCCAGTACTTC. Translation: CASSFGQGGETQYF.

The chain employs TRBV4-1 and TRBJ2-3; weak D call: TRBD2 (6 bases). CDR1 is MGHRA and CDR2 is YSYEKL in the germline V gene. The germline V and J ends were trimmed by 5 bases and 1 base, with 22 bases remaining between them. The CDR3 extends over 18 amino acids. The CDR3 is CASSNSNTRGTRTDTQYF. The CDR3 bases are TGCGCCAGCAGCAATTCGAATACCCGCGGGACCCGCACAGATACGCAGTATTTT.

This chain uses TRBV2 with TRBJ2-7; maybe TRBD2 (6 bases). Germline CDR1 reads SNHLY; CDR2 reads FYNNEI. This CDR3 comprises 15 residues. V was pared by 6 bases and J by 0 bases, with 15 bases between. CDR3 protein: CASRAGPTSSYEQYF. CDR3 nucleotides: TGTGCCAGCAGGGCGGGACCGACGAGCTCCTACGAGCAGTACTTC.

This sequence joins TRBV5-6 and TRBJ2-7; weak D call: TRBD1 (6 bases). From germline, CDR1 is SGHDT and CDR2 YYEEEE. The CDR3 spans 14 residues. The ends were cut back, 2 bases at V and 3 bases at J, with 12 bases in the middle. CDR3 in amino acids: CASSFGQGYYEQYF. CDR3 DNA sequence: TGTGCCAGCAGCTTCGGGCAGGGGTACTACGAGCAGTACTTC.

This chain connects TRBV11-2 to TRBJ2-2, with D tentatively TRBD2 (6 bases). Trimming cost V 3 bases and J 4 bases, with 12 bases left between them. Germline V gene sequence: CDR1 SGHAT, CDR2 FQNNGV. The CDR3 contains 15 residues. The CDR3 DNA reads TGTGCCAGCAGCTTGACGGGACTTCTCACCGGGGAGCTGTTTTTT. Translating it yields CASSLTGLLTGELFF. The full variable domain, rest sourced from reference TRBV11-2 and TRBJ2-2, is EAGVAQSPRYKIIEKRQSVAFWCNPISGHATLYWYQQILGQGPKLLIQFQNNGVVDDSQLPKDRFSAERLKGVDSTLKIQPAKLEDSAVYLCASSLTGLLTGELFFGEGSRLTVL.

The chain recombines TRBV5-6 with TRBJ2-1, with D perhaps being TRBD1 or TRBD2 (5 bases each). Per germline, CDR1 SGHDT and CDR2 YYEEEE. This CDR3 has 17 residues. Trimming took 0 bases from V and 0 from J, leaving 13 bases between them. As DNA, the CDR3 is TGTGCCAGCAGCTTGGGGTGGGGGAGCAGCTCCTACAATGAGCAGTTCTTC. Translating gives CASSLGWGSSSYNEQFF.

The V gene is TRBV18, the J gene TRBJ1-1; no clear D. The germline V and J ends were trimmed by 0 bases and 6 bases, with 8 bases remaining between them. Looked up from germline, CDR1 is KGHSH and CDR2 is LQKENI. The CDR3 sequence is 13 residues long. The CDR3 coding sequence is TGTGCCAGCTCACCACCGGGCCGTCCTGAAGCTTTCTTT. Amino acid sequence: CASSPPGRPEAFF.

This clone was counted only a few times. The chain uses TRBV23-1 and TRBJ1-5; 7 positions agree with TRBD1. TRBV23-1 qualifies as an ORF whose function is uncertain. The CDR3 spans 16 residues. V dropped 0 bases and J dropped 7; count of bases not matched to a gene: 9. CDR3 in amino acids: CASSQSRQGVDQPQHF. CDR3 sequence (DNA): TGCGCCAGCAGTCAATCGAGACAGGGAGTCGACCAGCCCCAGCATTTT.

V is TRBV14 and J is TRBJ2-7; no clear D gene. The CDR3 covers 13 residues. V was trimmed by 0 bases and J by 2 bases, leaving 5 bases between them. The germline V gene encodes CDR1 SGHDN and CDR2 FVKESK. As DNA, the CDR3 is TGTGCCAGCAGCCAAGAAGGCCCCTACGAGCAGTACTTC. This codes for CASSQEGPYEQYF. The entire variable domain, with the rest obtained from reference TRBV14 and TRBJ2-7, is as follows: EAGVTQFPSHSVIEKGQTVTLRCDPISGHDNLYWYRRVMGKEIKFLLHFVKESKQDESGMPNNRFLAERTGGTYSTLKVQPAELEDSGVYFCASSQEGPYEQYFGPGTRLTVT.

The J gene is TRBJ2-5, the V gene TRBV27, with D uncertain. The CDR3 has 13 amino acids. Germline CDR1 MNHEY, CDR2 SMNVEV (reference sequence). V was cut by 5 bases and J by 5 bases, with 12 bases left in between. The CDR3 DNA reads as TGTGCCAGCAGTGACCGAGTCCGCGAGACCCAGTACTTC. Translation: CASSDRVRETQYF.

This clone was picked up one time. The J gene is TRBJ1-5, the V gene TRBV29-1, with D possibly matching TRBD1 (6 bases). This CDR3 has 13 amino acids. Trimming removed 8 bases at V and 4 bases at J, with 15 bases between. In germline, CDR1 is SQVTM, CDR2 ANQGSEA. The CDR3 here is CSFQGQGNQPQHF. The CDR3 DNA reads as TGCAGCTTTCAGGGGCAGGGGAATCAGCCCCAGCATTTT.

V gene TRBV5-1 combines with J gene TRBJ1-3; D possibly corresponds to TRBD1 (5 bases). The germline CDR1 and CDR2 sequences are SGHRS and YFSETQ. V gave up 4 bases and J gave up 0 bases, with 17 bases separating them. The length of the CDR3 is 17 residues. As DNA, the CDR3 is TGCGCCAGCAGCCTCAACTCACAGGATAGCTCTGGAAACACCATATATTTT. As protein: CASSLNSQDSSGNTIYF.

The chain uses TRBV6-1 and TRBJ1-2; possible D gene TRBD1, 6 bases. Germline loops: CDR1 MNHNS, CDR2 SASEGT. The CDR3 runs to 14 residues. V was cut by 2 bases and J by 7 bases, with 14 bases left in between. The CDR3: CASSEQQGGAGYTF. DNA of the CDR3: TGTGCCAGCAGTGAACAACAGGGCGGCGCTGGCTACACCTTC.

The rearrangement uses TRBV29-1 and TRBJ2-7, with D tentatively TRBD1 (6 bases). The CDR3 extends over 13 amino acids. Germline V CDR1 and CDR2: SQVTM, ANQGSEA. The germline V and J ends were trimmed by 6 bases and 2 bases, with 14 bases remaining between them. The CDR3 nucleotides are TGCAGCGTCGCAACAGGGCAACCCTACGAGCAGTACTTC. Translating it yields CSVATGQPYEQYF.

The chain joins TRBV6-6 to TRBJ2-3; 10 nucleotides match TRBD1. The CDR3 spans 15 residues. CDR1 and CDR2 (germline): MNHNY, SVGAGI (reference sequence). After removal of 4 bases from V and 5 bases from J, the junction contained 6 bases not matched to a gene. The chain's CDR3 is CASSSTGTGVDTQYF. In nucleotides, the CDR3 is TGTGCCAGCAGTTCAACCGGGACAGGGGTAGATACGCAGTATTTT.

V gene TRBV9 combines with J gene TRBJ1-4, with a weak D call TRBD1 (6 bases). The CDR3 extends over 14 amino acids. Germline V gene data show CDR1 as SGDLS and CDR2 as YYNGEE. The V end was cut by 7 bases, the J end by 4 bases, with 14 bases between. The CDR3 DNA sequence: TGTGCCAGCTCCCGAGGACAGAGTAATGAAAAACTGTTTTTT. Protein sequence: CASSRGQSNEKLFF.

This chain joins TRBV12-5 and TRBJ2-1; 8 bases agree with TRBD2. This CDR3 is 19 amino acids long. V lost 0 bases and J lost 0; bases outside the gene matches: 10. Looked up from germline, CDR1 is LGHNT and CDR2 is FRNRAP. The CDR3 sequence: CASGLVLAGGPSSYNEQFF. The CDR3 DNA reads as TGTGCTAGTGGTTTGGTACTGGCGGGAGGCCCGAGCTCCTACAATGAGCAGTTCTTC.

This chain connects TRBV24-1 to TRBJ2-1; D unresolved. With 4 bases removed from V and 3 bases from J, the gap between germline ends came to 6 bases. The CDR3 extends over 13 amino acids. Germline V gene lookup returns CDR1 KGHDR and CDR2 SFDVKD. The CDR3 DNA sequence: TGTGCCACCAGTGAGACAAACTACAATGAGCAGTTCTTC. It specifies CATSETNYNEQFF.

This clone was seen a few times. V gene TRBV10-2 combines with J gene TRBJ2-5, with D possibly matching TRBD2 (5 bases). V dropped 2 bases and J dropped 2 bases, with 9 bases sitting between them. Germline-derived CDR1 and CDR2 are WSHSY and SAAADI. The CDR3 extends over 14 amino acids. The CDR3 loop reads CASSESLAQETQYF. The CDR3 nucleotides are TGCGCCAGCAGTGAGAGCCTAGCACAAGAGACCCAGTACTTC.

The chain carries TRBV6-5 and TRBJ2-3; 8 bases line up with TRBD1. Germline CDR1 and CDR2: MNHEY and SVGAGI. This CDR3 comprises 14 residues. Trimming took 9 bases from V and 1 from J; bases not matched to a gene: 6. Here the CDR3 reads CASSQGVRTDTQYF. The CDR3 DNA follows: TGTGCCAGTTCACAGGGGGTCCGCACAGATACGCAGTATTTT.

The chain recombines TRBV5-1 with TRBJ2-2; 7 bases line up with TRBD2. CDR3 length: 15 amino acids. V dropped 0 bases and J dropped 4; count of bases not matched to a gene: 3. Germline V gene lookup returns CDR1 SGHRS and CDR2 YFSETQ. The CDR3 bases are TGCGCCAGCAGCTTGGCCGGCGGGGGCACCGGGGAGCTGTTTTTT. Translation gives CASSLAGGGTGELFF.

The rearrangement joins TRBV19 to TRBJ1-5; D not resolved. Per germline, CDR1 LNHDA and CDR2 SQIVND (reference sequence). The CDR3 loop spans 13 amino acids. V was clipped by 4 bases and J by 0 bases, with 4 bases between them. The DNA for the CDR3 is TGTGCCAGTAGTAAGAGTAGCAATCAGCCCCAGCATTTT. Translated: CASSKSSNQPQHF.

This clone was counted a single time. This chain links TRBV29-1 with TRBJ2-7; 7 bases fit TRBD1. The CDR3 loop spans 12 amino acids. Germline lookup yields CDR1 SQVTM and CDR2 ANQGSEA. V lost 4 bases and J lost 4; bases outside the gene matches: 4. CDR3 nucleotide sequence: TGCAGCGTTGGAAGGGACAGTTACGAGCAGTACTTC. Translation: CSVGRDSYEQYF.

The CDR3 here is CASSEIGWEGVTGELFF. The CDR3 coding sequence is TGTGCCAGCAGTGAAATAGGTTGGGAGGGGGTGACCGGGGAGCTGTTTTTT. This chain joins TRBV6-1 and TRBJ2-2, with TRBD2 as a possible D gene (7 bases). The CDR3 runs to 17 residues. Germline CDR1 and CDR2: MNHNS and SASEGT. V was pared by 2 bases and J by 5 bases, with 18 bases between.

This clone came up a few times. The chain couples TRBV27 to TRBJ1-2; 9 nucleotides agree with TRBD1. CDR1 and CDR2 (germline): MNHEY, SMNVEV (reference sequence). The CDR3 totals 14 residues. The ends lost 7 bases at V and 8 bases at J; junction bases unmatched: 11. The CDR3: CASTKGGTGNGYTF. The CDR3 DNA reads as TGTGCCAGCACCAAGGGGGGGACAGGGAACGGCTACACCTTC.